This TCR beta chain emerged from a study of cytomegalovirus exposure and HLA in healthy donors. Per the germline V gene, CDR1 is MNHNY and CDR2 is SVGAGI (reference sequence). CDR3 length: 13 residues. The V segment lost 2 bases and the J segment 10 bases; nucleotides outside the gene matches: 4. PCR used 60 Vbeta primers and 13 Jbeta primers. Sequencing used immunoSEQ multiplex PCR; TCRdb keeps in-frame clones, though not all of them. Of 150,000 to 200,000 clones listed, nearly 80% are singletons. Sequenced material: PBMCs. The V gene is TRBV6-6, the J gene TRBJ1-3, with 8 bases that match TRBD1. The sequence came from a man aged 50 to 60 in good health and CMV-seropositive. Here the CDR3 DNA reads TGTGCCAGCAGTTACGGCACAGGGGGAACCATATATTTT. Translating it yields CASSYGTGGTIYF.